Sequencing of this T cell receptor (beta chain) was carried out in a study of T cell repertoires in cytomegalovirus infection (dated by TCRdb to between 2018 and 2020). With regard to the full study: Recently identified HLA-C-restricted CMV epitopes, whose presentation resists viral immunomodulation, were targeted by peptide stimulations together with well-studied HLA-B-restricted epitopes. Donor HLA type was relevant to the analysis, because carriage of CMV infection together with the matching HLA type was indicated by public TCR beta signatures.

What the study reported, not specific to this receptor: Cumulative frequency of public TCR beta family members discriminated carriers of CMV infection plus the relevant HLA type in this cohort and an independent 352-donor cohort. In the ex vivo response, HLA-C-restricted CMV-specific TCR beta clonotypes were dominant, and in two of eight donors the single most frequent clonotype came from this HLA-C-restricted group.

This specimen's treatment or condition label, interpreted: in vitro stimulation with specific CMV peptide epitopes to enrich CMV-specific T cells. Instrument on record: Illumina HiSeq 1500. Using fastp trimming at Q25 and MiXCR clonotype assembly, TCRdb reanalyzed the public sequencing data and kept in-frame beta chains. Under each unique CDR3 protein, matching rows form one entry showing the most common genes and DNA. Present in this sample are about 900,000 distinct CDR3 sequences, around 31% of which were seen just once. Over 11% of the sample is in the top ten clones. There are 16 amino acids in the CDR3, from cysteine to phenylalanine inclusive. Here the CDR3 DNA is all that survives: 48 bases in frame from base 1. Based on the germline V gene, the CDR1 and CDR2 sequences are MNHNS and SASEGT. The trim is 5 bases for V and 0 bases for J, with a gap of 16 bases between the germline ends. A word on this clonotype: Its binding antigen is unknown. Base qualities are not recorded, but no much larger clone differs from it by a single base.

The specimen comprised cultured CD8+ T cells from PBMCs, sampled from culture after CMV antigen stimulation. The rearrangement joined TRBV6-1 to TRBJ1-1, with TRBD1 tentatively as D gene (6 bases match). The receptor comes from a human donor in good health (CMV status not recorded). Some clones in this sample may be carry-over from other donors' samples. The CDR3 here reads CASSHPEGVVNTEAFF. The DNA sequence is given as TGTGCCAGCAGTCATCCGGAGGGGGTCGTGAACACTGAAGCTTTCTTT.